Presented here are 3 T cell receptor beta chains from one specimen sequenced in a study of blood T cells in healthy people across ages. Primed by a sample-barcoded 5' primer and a J-beta primer mix, a second PCR proceeded for about 7 to 11 cycles. TCRdb redid the calling of the 5' RACE reads with MiXCR, one entry per CDR3 protein. Found here are roughly 2 million distinct CDR3 sequences, around 50% of them singletons; the top ten hold around 2.1%. Input material: blood. The receptors were gathered from a woman aged 40-49 years in good health.

This clonotype was counted only a few times. One junction end disagrees with the germline gene, perhaps due to a read error. The chain employs TRBV20-1 and TRBJ2-7; 10 nucleotides align to TRBD2. In germline, CDR1 is DFQATT, CDR2 SNEGSKA (reference sequence). The CDR3 sequence is 16 residues long. This chain's CDR3 is CSAGDPSGGRSYEQYF. Written as DNA, the CDR3 is TGCAGTGCTGGAGATCCTAGCGGGGGACGCTCCTACGAGCAGTACTTC.

This clonotype was found a few times. This chain connects TRBV20-1 to TRBJ2-1; 9 bases align to TRBD2. Germline trimming cut 1 base from V and 2 bases from J; bases unmatched to any gene: 9. Germline CDR1 is DFQATT and CDR2 is SNEGSKA (reference sequence). The CDR3 loop spans 17 amino acids. The CDR3 is CSARGGGGAAPYNEQFF. The CDR3, as DNA: TGCAGTGCTAGAGGTGGCGGGGGGGCCGCCCCCTACAATGAGCAGTTCTTC.

The rearrangement joins TRBV24-1 to TRBJ2-5; 8 bases agree with TRBD1. Germline V gene data show CDR1 as KGHDR and CDR2 as SFDVKD. The CDR3 extends over 14 amino acids. Germline trimming cut 9 bases from V and 4 bases from J; bases unmatched to any gene: 9. The CDR3 nucleotides read TGTGCCACCGGTGCAGCGACAGGGGTAGAGACCCAGTACTTC. It specifies CATGAATGVETQYF.